Following are 20 T cell receptor beta chains from one sample sequenced in a study of metastatic and nonmetastatic thyroid tumors (dated by TCRdb to the early 2020s). The protocol used for the library was PCR. The sequencing machine was an Illumina HiSeq 4000. TCRdb's own reprocessing of the public reads used fastp at Q25 and MiXCR and kept productive beta chains. Here the sample has about 16,000 clones; 20% to 30% occur a single time. The ten largest make up about 13% of the sample. Before undergoing thyroid surgery, none of the patients had been given any kind of treatment. The specimen was tumor tissue. These receptors were taken from a male donor with papillary thyroid cancer or a benign thyroid nodule (not recorded which). Some clones in this sample may be carry-over from other donors' samples.

This clone is deemed medium-sized (0.01 to 0.1%). The chain carries TRBV12-3 or TRBV12-4 and TRBJ2-7; no clear D gene. CDR3 length: 13 amino acids. Deletions cut 3 bases from V and 4 bases from J, with 10 bases between. CDR3 sequence reads: CASSFDPKYEQYF. CDR3 in DNA: TGTGCCAGCAGTTTTGATCCGAAATACGAGCAGTACTTC.

This clone has only a few counts. The rearrangement links TRBV28 to TRBJ2-3, with a possible D match to TRBD1 (6 bases). V lost 7 bases to trimming and J lost 2 bases, with 16 bases between them. There are 15 residues in the CDR3. Germline CDR1 MDHEN, CDR2 SYDVKM. CDR3 DNA: TGTGCCAGCATCAAAGGGGGTGAATACACAGATACGCAGTATTTT. Translated, it gives CASIKGGEYTDTQYF.

The chain recombines TRBV6-1 with TRBJ1-2; 9 positions match TRBD1. Trimming cost V 11 bases and J 6 bases; bases outside gene matches: 13. The CDR3 extends over 14 amino acids. CDR1 and CDR2 (germline): MNHNS, SASEGT. This chain's CDR3 is CARPGQGERDGYTF. CDR3 DNA sequence: TGTGCCCGACCGGGACAGGGTGAGAGGGATGGCTACACCTTC.

The table lists this clone with a count of one. V is TRBV7-2 and J is TRBJ2-7, with a possible D match to TRBD1 (5 bases). This CDR3 region has 15 residues. The germline CDR1 and CDR2 sequences are SGHTA and FQGNSA. V shed 1 base and J shed 5 bases, with 15 bases lying between them. The CDR3 bases are TGTGCCAGCAGCTTAGAAGGGCAGGGTTGGGACGAGCAGTACTTC. Its protein product is CASSLEGQGWDEQYF.

This clone showed up many times. This rearrangement joins TRBV2 to TRBJ1-1; 10 nucleotides align to TRBD1. V was pared by 6 bases and J by 7 bases, with 8 bases of the junction left unmatched. This CDR3 is built from 14 residues. Germline assignment: CDR1 SNHLY and CDR2 FYNNEI. CDR3 protein: CASRGQGSSREAFF. CDR3 sequence (DNA): TGTGCCAGCAGGGGACAGGGGTCTTCCCGTGAAGCTTTCTTT.

This clone has more than one count but fewer than ten. The V gene is TRBV27, the J gene TRBJ2-7, with D hard to call. CDR1 is MNHEY and CDR2 is SMNVEV in the germline V gene (reference sequence). V was clipped by 4 bases and J by 2 bases, with 9 bases between them. This CDR3 contains 13 residues. CDR3 sequence: CASSYRTAYEQYF. Here the CDR3 DNA reads TGTGCCAGCAGTTACCGGACCGCCTACGAGCAGTACTTC.

This clone was seen a few times. This chain joins TRBV28 and TRBJ2-7, with 10 bases aligning to TRBD1. V gave up 8 bases and J gave up 0 bases; unmatched junction bases: 1. The CDR3 sequence is 13 residues long. Germline CDR1 MDHEN, CDR2 SYDVKM. Here the CDR3 DNA reads TGTGCCAGCCGGACAGGGGGCTCCTACGAGCAGTACTTC. Its translation: CASRTGGSYEQYF. The complete variable domain, with remaining parts taken from reference TRBV28 and TRBJ2-7, reads DVKVTQSSRYLVKRTGEKVFLECVQDMDHENMFWYRQDPGLGLRLIYFSYDVKMKEKGDIPEGYSVSREKKERFSLILESASTNQTSMYLCASRTGGSYEQYFGPGTRLTVT.

This clone is judged medium-sized. The chain employs TRBV24-1 and TRBJ2-5, with D possibly being TRBD1 or TRBD2 (5 bases each). The germline V and J ends were trimmed by 3 bases and 5 bases, with 15 bases remaining between them. Germline-derived CDR1 and CDR2 are KGHDR and SFDVKD. This CDR3 contains 15 residues. The CDR3 nucleotides are TGTGCCACCAGTGATCTCGGGACCGCAAGGGAGACCCAGTACTTC. It is translated as CATSDLGTARETQYF.

The chain uses TRBV5-1 and TRBJ2-2; D is perhaps TRBD2 (7 bases). The CDR3 is 16 amino acids. Germline V lookup: CDR1 SGHRS, CDR2 YFSETQ. The ends were cut back, 4 bases at V and 4 bases at J, with 17 bases in the middle. CDR3: CASSLREGGVTGELFF. The DNA for the CDR3 is TGCGCCAGCAGCCTTCGGGAAGGGGGGGTCACCGGGGAGCTGTTTTTT.

This clone was counted ten times or more. CDR3 in DNA: TGCAGTGCTAGCCCACCCAGCTCTGGAAACACCATATATTTT. Protein sequence: CSASPPSSGNTIYF. V is TRBV20-1 and J is TRBJ1-3; D not resolved. Germline V gives CDR1 DFQATT, CDR2 SNEGSKA (reference sequence). The CDR3 loop spans 14 amino acids. The germline V and J ends were trimmed by 3 bases and 0 bases, with 9 bases remaining between them.

This clone is medium-sized in the sample. The chain carries TRBV5-1 and TRBJ1-2, with D possibly TRBD1 on 5 matching bases. This CDR3 has 13 amino acids. V lost 4 bases to trimming and J lost 8 bases, with 15 bases between them. Germline V gene lookup returns CDR1 SGHRS and CDR2 YFSETQ. The CDR3: CASSLGQGGGYTF. The CDR3 DNA sequence: TGCGCCAGCAGCCTGGGGCAGGGAGGAGGCTACACCTTC.

The V and J genes are TRBV4-3 and TRBJ2-7; 7 nucleotides line up with TRBD1. Germline values: CDR1 LGHNA, CDR2 YSLEER. V was pared by 4 bases and J by 6 bases, with 9 bases of the junction left unmatched. The CDR3 has 14 amino acids. CDR3: CASSPGDSRSEQYF. As DNA, the CDR3 is TGCGCCAGCAGCCCCGGGGACAGTCGGTCCGAGCAGTACTTC.

This clone was picked up many times. The chain uses TRBV27 and TRBJ2-2, with TRBD1 matching 10 bases. Per germline, CDR1 MNHEY and CDR2 SMNVEV (reference sequence). The CDR3 is 16 residues long. Trimming took 5 bases from V and 4 from J; bases not matched to a gene: 7. The DNA for the CDR3 is TGTGCCAGCAGTCCCTACGGGACAGGGGTCACCGGGGAGCTGTTTTTT. Protein: CASSPYGTGVTGELFF.

In this sample, this clone turned up once. CDR3: CASSPARGNTEAFF. The DNA of the CDR3 is TGTGCCAGCAGCCCCGCCCGAGGGAACACTGAAGCTTTCTTT. The rearrangement links TRBV9 to TRBJ1-1; unclear D gene. The ends were cut back, 4 bases at V and 1 base at J, with 11 bases in the middle. Germline V CDR1 and CDR2: SGDLS, YYNGEE. CDR3 length: 14 residues.

The chain has TRBV28 and TRBJ2-7; D is unclear. Germline CDR1 reads MDHEN; CDR2 reads SYDVKM. V was cut by 7 bases and J by 2 bases, with 18 bases left in between. CDR3 size: 15 residues. The CDR3 region is CASTPRSGLTYEQYF. The CDR3, as DNA: TGTGCCAGCACCCCAAGGAGTGGTCTTACCTACGAGCAGTACTTC.

The gene calls are TRBV10-2 and TRBJ2-3; TRBD2 aligns across 9 bases. The CDR3 has 14 residues. Germline V gene sequence: CDR1 WSHSY, CDR2 SAAADI. Trimming at V came to 4 bases and at J to 4 bases, leaving 3 bases not matched to a gene. The CDR3 spells CASSVSGRSDTQYF. CDR3 nucleotides: TGCGCCAGCAGTGTAAGCGGGAGGTCAGATACGCAGTATTTT.

The genes are TRBV7-3 and TRBJ2-3; D is perhaps TRBD2 (6 bases). Looked up from germline, CDR1 is SGHTA and CDR2 is FQGTGA. The germline V and J ends were trimmed by 2 bases and 0 bases, with 12 bases remaining between them. The CDR3 has 16 amino acids. This chain's CDR3 is CASSLGSGPSTDTQYF. DNA of the CDR3: TGTGCCAGCAGCTTAGGGAGCGGGCCAAGCACAGATACGCAGTATTTT.

Ten or more counts support this clone. One junction end does not reproduce the germline sequence, and a read error may be involved. Written as DNA, the CDR3 is TGTGCCTGCAGCGTAAGGGCGGGAGAGGCCCACAATGAGCAGTTCTTC. It translates to CACSVRAGEAHNEQFF. The chain has TRBV9 and TRBJ2-1, with TRBD2 identical over 7 bases. This CDR3 is built from 16 residues. Germline CDR1 SGDLS, CDR2 YYNGEE.

This clone was counted only a few times. The chain couples TRBV6-2 or TRBV6-3 to TRBJ2-7; D possibly uses TRBD1 or TRBD2 (5 bases each). This CDR3 spans 13 amino acids. V was cut by 8 bases and J by 4 bases, with 15 bases left in between. Looked up from germline, CDR1 is MNHEY and CDR2 is SVGEGT. CDR3 in amino acids: CASLSGYRYEQYF. The CDR3 DNA sequence: TGTGCCAGCTTGAGCGGATACAGGTACGAGCAGTACTTC.

This clone is categorized as medium-sized (0.01 to 0.1%). The chain is built from TRBV6-2 or TRBV6-3 and TRBJ2-1, with D possibly called TRBD1 or TRBD2 (5 bases each). Germline CDR1 is MNHEY and CDR2 is SVGEGT. The germline V and J ends were trimmed by 4 bases and 9 bases, with 10 bases remaining between them. The CDR3 length is 12 residues. The CDR3 DNA sequence: TGTGCCAGCAGTTTAACTAGGGGTGAGCAGTTCTTC. It is translated as CASSLTRGEQFF.